The rows below give T cell receptor beta chains drawn from one sample of a study of early T cells in non-severe SARS-CoV-2 infection. TCRdb reprocessed the 5' RACE reads via MiXCR and lists one record per CDR3 protein. Among about 26,000 distinct CDR3 sequences, approximately 5.1% were seen once, and the ten largest hold 3% to 4.5%. Sequenced material: whole blood. These TCRs come from an adult who was a healthcare worker with PCR-confirmed SARS-CoV-2 infection or an uninfected control (not recorded which). The conserved cysteine and the conserved F or W are not part of the CDR3 here. The D gene is left open where the match is weak.

cdr3_aa: SARGDTEAF
d_call: NA
v_call: TRBV20-1

cdr3_aa: ASSGSSGGAADTQY
d_call: TRBD2
v_call: TRBV25-1

cdr3_aa: ASSLSGRATDTQY
d_call: NA
v_call: TRBV12-3/TRBV12-4

cdr3_aa: SARQGGSSGNTIY
d_call: NA
v_call: TRBV20-1

cdr3_aa: ASSLGGDRVPLH
d_call: NA
v_call: TRBV7-2

cdr3_aa: ASSPSGASYNEQF
d_call: TRBD2
v_call: TRBV18

cdr3_aa: AIRTGANNEQF
d_call: TRBD1
v_call: TRBV27

cdr3_aa: ATSVRPRTGNTGELF
d_call: TRBD1
v_call: TRBV15

cdr3_aa: ASSLTWGSSGNTIY
d_call: NA
v_call: TRBV7-2

cdr3_aa: ASSLGGTEQF
d_call: NA
v_call: TRBV7-9

cdr3_aa: ASSLGQGPGYGYT
d_call: TRBD1
v_call: TRBV11-2

cdr3_aa: ASTSLVAGGLYEQY
d_call: TRBD2
v_call: TRBV27

cdr3_aa: ASSLWARSNQPQH
d_call: NA
v_call: TRBV5-8

cdr3_aa: ASSQEGRESDYGYT
d_call: NA
v_call: TRBV4-2

cdr3_aa: ASSLYGKGETQY
d_call: NA
v_call: TRBV7-2

cdr3_aa: ASGERPSGTQY
d_call: TRBD2
v_call: TRBV6-2/TRBV6-3

cdr3_aa: ASSFSGASSSYNEQF
d_call: TRBD2
v_call: TRBV7-2

cdr3_aa: ASSAVAGNADTQY
d_call: TRBD2
v_call: TRBV5-8

cdr3_aa: VSSLRNQPQH
d_call: NA
v_call: TRBV3-1

cdr3_aa: ASSQDRGRGTQY
d_call: TRBD1
v_call: TRBV5-6

cdr3_aa: ASSPPWATEINEQF
d_call: NA
v_call: TRBV18

cdr3_aa: ASSLWDRSGAF
d_call: TRBD1
v_call: TRBV13

cdr3_aa: SARDLGGFNEQF
d_call: NA
v_call: TRBV20-1

cdr3_aa: ASSSDLSSTDTQY
d_call: NA
v_call: TRBV7-6

cdr3_aa: ASSNWDRANTEAF
d_call: TRBD1
v_call: TRBV27

cdr3_aa: ASSEDTSTDTQY
d_call: NA
v_call: TRBV9

cdr3_aa: SVSKGDSNQPQH
d_call: NA
v_call: TRBV29-1

cdr3_aa: SVDGHRDNNEQF
d_call: NA
v_call: TRBV29-1

cdr3_aa: ASSYESGGKETQY
d_call: TRBD1
v_call: TRBV9

cdr3_aa: SVLEGDTIY
d_call: NA
v_call: TRBV29-1

cdr3_aa: ASAQGYTEAF
d_call: NA
v_call: TRBV18

cdr3_aa: ASSFRSPDRGETQY
d_call: TRBD1
v_call: TRBV27

cdr3_aa: SARPGVNSPLH
d_call: NA
v_call: TRBV20-1

cdr3_aa: ASSPAQNQPQH
d_call: NA
v_call: TRBV7-8

cdr3_aa: ASSFAGAAREKLF
d_call: NA
v_call: TRBV5-1

cdr3_aa: ASRRDAANTEAF
d_call: NA
v_call: TRBV6-2/TRBV6-3

cdr3_aa: ASSLEGGYSNQPQH
d_call: NA
v_call: TRBV7-2

cdr3_aa: ASSYRGGMNTEAF
d_call: NA
v_call: TRBV12-3/TRBV12-4

cdr3_aa: ASTQLYEQY
d_call: NA
v_call: TRBV6-1

cdr3_aa: SAREGVGQGTDTQY
d_call: TRBD1
v_call: TRBV20-1

cdr3_aa: AGYRGGSSAHNEQF
d_call: NA
v_call: TRBV6-2/TRBV6-3

cdr3_aa: ASSPSVGVLAGPWRGADEQF
d_call: TRBD2
v_call: TRBV11-2

cdr3_aa: ASSLAGSSTGELF
d_call: NA
v_call: TRBV5-6

cdr3_aa: ASSPSAGVPPEAF
d_call: NA
v_call: TRBV5-4

cdr3_aa: ASYRGGSSAHNEQF
d_call: NA
v_call: TRBV6-2/TRBV6-3

cdr3_aa: ASSLDRGYGYT
d_call: TRBD1
v_call: TRBV7-2

cdr3_aa: ASSVGPPGVSSYNEQF
d_call: NA
v_call: TRBV9

cdr3_aa: ASSLGGTTDTQY
d_call: NA
v_call: TRBV7-2

cdr3_aa: ASSLGQGAGEKLF
d_call: TRBD1
v_call: TRBV7-8

cdr3_aa: ASSFGGRSTGELF
d_call: TRBD2
v_call: TRBV12-3/TRBV12-4

cdr3_aa: ASSITRGSGNTIY
d_call: TRBD1
v_call: TRBV19

cdr3_aa: ASSLGRRPYNEQF
d_call: NA
v_call: TRBV11-2

cdr3_aa: ASSRDGWDEQY
d_call: NA
v_call: TRBV6-2/TRBV6-3

cdr3_aa: SVEAGGQF
d_call: TRBD2
v_call: TRBV29-1

cdr3_aa: SASSWGGATDTQY
d_call: NA
v_call: TRBV20-1